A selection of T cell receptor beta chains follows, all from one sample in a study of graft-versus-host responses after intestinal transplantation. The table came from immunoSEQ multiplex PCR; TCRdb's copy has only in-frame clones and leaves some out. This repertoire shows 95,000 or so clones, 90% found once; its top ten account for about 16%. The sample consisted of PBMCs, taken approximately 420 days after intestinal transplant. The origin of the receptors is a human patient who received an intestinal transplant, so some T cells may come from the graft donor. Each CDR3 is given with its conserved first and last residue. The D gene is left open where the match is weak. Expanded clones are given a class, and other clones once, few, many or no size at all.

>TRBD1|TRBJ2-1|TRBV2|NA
TGTGCCAGCAGTGAAGCCAGGACAGGGCGGGTTAATGAGCAGTTCTTC
CASSEARTGRVNEQFF
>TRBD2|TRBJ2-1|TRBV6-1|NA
TGTGCCAGCACCCCCCGGGGGGATGAGCAGTTCTTC
CASTPRGDEQFF
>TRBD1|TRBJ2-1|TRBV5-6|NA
TGTGCCAGCAGTCCCGGGACAGCCTACAATGAGCAGTTCTTC
CASSPGTAYNEQFF
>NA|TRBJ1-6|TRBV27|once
TGTGCCAGCAGTTTAAATTCACCCCTCCACTTT
CASSLNSPLHF
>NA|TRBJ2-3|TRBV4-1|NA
TGCGCCAGCAGCCAAGGGGGCCGGGGTGGCACAGATACGCAGTATTTT
CASSQGGRGGTDTQYF
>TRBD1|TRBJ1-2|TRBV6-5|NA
TGTGCCAGCAGTGTCCGGGACAGTCACTACACCTTC
CASSVRDSHYTF
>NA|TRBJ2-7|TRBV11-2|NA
TGTGCCAGCAGCCCCTTCCAGGACCAAAGTCAGTACTTC
CASSPFQDQSQYF
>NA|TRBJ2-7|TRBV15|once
TGTGCCACCAGCAGAGATCCCACAGGGTACGAGCAGTACTTC
CATSRDPTGYEQYF
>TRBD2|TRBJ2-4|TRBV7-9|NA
TGTGCCAGCAACTCACTAGCGGGGTTTGACATTCAGTACTTC
CASNSLAGFDIQYF
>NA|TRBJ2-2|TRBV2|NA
TGTGCCAGCAGCCCCGGGAACACCGGGGAGCTGTTTTTT
CASSPGNTGELFF
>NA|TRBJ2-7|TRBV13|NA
TGTGCCAGCAGCTTTGGTTCGGAAATCGAGCAGTACTTC
CASSFGSEIEQYF
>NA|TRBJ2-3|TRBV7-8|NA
TGTGCCAGCAGCTTATGGGGGGGACAGGTCACAGATACGCAGTATTTT
CASSLWGGQVTDTQYF
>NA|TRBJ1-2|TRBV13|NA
TGTGCCAGCAGCTTAGGAGACAGCCCCCGGTTAGGCTACACCTTC
CASSLGDSPRLGYTF
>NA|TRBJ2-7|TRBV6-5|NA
TGTGCCAGCAGTGCCACCGAGGGCCCCACCTACGAGCAGTACTTC
CASSATEGPTYEQYF
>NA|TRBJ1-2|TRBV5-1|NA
TGCGCCAGCAGCTTGGCCGGGTCGGTCGGGATTTGGGGCTACACCTTC
CASSLAGSVGIWGYTF
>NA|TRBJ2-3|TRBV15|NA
TGTGCCACCAGCGGCACAGGGATCCATGTCACAGATACGCAGTATTTT
CATSGTGIHVTDTQYF
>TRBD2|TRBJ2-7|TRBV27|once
TGTGCCAGCAGTTCCTACCGGTGGTCCGGGAGGTACGAGCAGTACTTC
CASSSYRWSGRYEQYF
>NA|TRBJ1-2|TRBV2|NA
TGTGCCAGCAGACAGGGAGGAGCTCGCTATGGCTACACCTTC
CASRQGGARYGYTF
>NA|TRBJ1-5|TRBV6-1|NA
TGTGCCAGCAGTCTAACGGGCCTCTGGAATCAGCCCCAGCATTTT
CASSLTGLWNQPQHF
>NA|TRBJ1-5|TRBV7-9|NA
TGTGCCAGCAGCTTGGGGGGCGAGCCCCAGCATTTT
CASSLGGEPQHF
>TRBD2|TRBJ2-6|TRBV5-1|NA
TGCGCCAGCACCGGGAGGGAGGTCTCCTCTGGGGCCAACGTCCTGACTTTC
CASTGREVSSGANVLTF
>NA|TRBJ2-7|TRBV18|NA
TGTGCCAGCGGTAGCTTCCACGAGCAGTACTTC
CASGSFHEQYF
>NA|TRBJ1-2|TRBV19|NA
TGTGCCAGTAGTCCCCGCGTGGTCCCACCGAACGATCATGGCTACACCTTC
CASSPRVVPPNDHGYTF
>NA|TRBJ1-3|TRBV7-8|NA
TGTGCCAGCAGCTTTTACTCAGGGGTCTCTGGAAACACCATATATTTT
CASSFYSGVSGNTIYF
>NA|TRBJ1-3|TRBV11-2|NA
TGTGCCAGCAGGGAATCGGCTGACACCATATATTTT
CASRESADTIYF
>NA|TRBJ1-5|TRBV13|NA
TGTGCCAGCAGCTTACAAAATCAGCCCCAGCATTTT
CASSLQNQPQHF
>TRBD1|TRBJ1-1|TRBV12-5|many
TGTGCTAGTGGTTCCCACAGGGGAAGCGGCACTGAAGCTTTCTTT
CASGSHRGSGTEAFF
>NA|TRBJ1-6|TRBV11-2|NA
TGTGCCAGCAGCTTAGATCTGGTCCACTCCAATTCACCCCTCCACTTT
CASSLDLVHSNSPLHF
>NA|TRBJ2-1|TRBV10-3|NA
TGTGCCATCAGCAAGAACCCCAGCTCCTACAATGAGCAGTTCTTC
CAISKNPSSYNEQFF
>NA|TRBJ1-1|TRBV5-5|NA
TGTGCCAGCAGCCCAGACTGGATCGCTGAAGCTTTCTTT
CASSPDWIAEAFF
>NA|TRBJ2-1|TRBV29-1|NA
TGCAGCGTTGGACTAGTGGTCGGATACAATGAGCAGTTCTTC
CSVGLVVGYNEQFF
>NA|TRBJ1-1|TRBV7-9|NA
TGTGCCAGCGCCGTGGGGGGCTCTGAAGCTTTCTTT
CASAVGGSEAFF
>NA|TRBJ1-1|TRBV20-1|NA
TGCAGTGCTGATGGACAGACTGAAGCTTTCTTT
CSADGQTEAFF
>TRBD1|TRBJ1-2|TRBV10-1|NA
TGCGCCAGCAGGGAAACCGGGACAGAGAGTAACTATGGCTACACCTTC
CASRETGTESNYGYTF
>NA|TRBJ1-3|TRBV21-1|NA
TGTGCCAGCGAGGCCCGGGGGGATGATACTTACAGCTCTGGAAACACCATATATTTT
CASEARGDDTYSSGNTIYF
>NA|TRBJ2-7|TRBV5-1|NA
TGTGCCAGCAGCTTAGGGGGACCCTACGAGCAGTACTTC
CASSLGGPYEQYF
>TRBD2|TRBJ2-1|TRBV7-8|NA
TGTGCCAGCAGCTTTGTTGACGGGGGGGGATACAATGAGCAGTTCTTC
CASSFVDGGGYNEQFF
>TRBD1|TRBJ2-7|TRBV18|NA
TGTGCCAGCTCACCTACAGGGGACTACGAGCAGTACTTC
CASSPTGDYEQYF
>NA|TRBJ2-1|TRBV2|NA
TGTGCCAGCAGGGGCCGGACAGACAATGAGCAGTTCTTC
CASRGRTDNEQFF
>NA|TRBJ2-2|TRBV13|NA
TGTGCCAGCACCCGGGTTGGGGTCGGGGAGCTGTTTTTT
CASTRVGVGELFF
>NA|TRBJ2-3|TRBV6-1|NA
TGTGCCAGCAGTGAAGAGCCGGGGCCCACAGATACGCAGTATTTT
CASSEEPGPTDTQYF
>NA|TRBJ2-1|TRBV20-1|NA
TGCAGTGCTCGCTCCTACAATGAGCAGTTCTTC
CSARSYNEQFF
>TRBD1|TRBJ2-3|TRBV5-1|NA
TGCGCCAGCAGCTTGATTCGGCAGGGGGGCACAGATACGCAGTATTTT
CASSLIRQGGTDTQYF
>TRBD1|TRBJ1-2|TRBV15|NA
TGTGCCACCAGCAGAGCCGGACAGGGCTTATATGGCTACACCTTC
CATSRAGQGLYGYTF
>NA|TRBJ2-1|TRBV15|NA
TGTGCCACCAGCAGATACTGGGGGAACTCCTACAATGAGCAGTTCTTC
CATSRYWGNSYNEQFF
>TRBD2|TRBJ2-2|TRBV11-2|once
TGTGCCAGCTCCGGGACTAGCGGGGGCCTGAACACCGGGGAGCTGTTTTTT
CASSGTSGGLNTGELFF
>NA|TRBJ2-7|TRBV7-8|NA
TGTGCCAGCAGCTTAGAGGTCGGGCAGGGGTTTTACGAGCAGTACTTC
CASSLEVGQGFYEQYF
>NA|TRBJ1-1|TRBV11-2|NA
TGTGCCAGCAGTCTAAGAGGAGGGCAGGGGCTGAACACTGAAGCTTTCTTT
CASSLRGGQGLNTEAFF
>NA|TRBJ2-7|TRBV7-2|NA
TGTGCCAGCAGCTTCGCAGTCGCCTACGAGCAGTACTTC
CASSFAVAYEQYF
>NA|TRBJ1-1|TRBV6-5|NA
TGTGCCACCCTCGGGGGCACTGAAGCTTTCTTT
CATLGGTEAFF
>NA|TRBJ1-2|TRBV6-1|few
TGTGCCAGCAGTGAAGCGGGTATGGGTAACTATGGCTACACCTTC
CASSEAGMGNYGYTF
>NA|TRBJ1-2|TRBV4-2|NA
TGTGCCAGCAGCCCCGGCAATCGGGGGGCTAACTATGGCTACACCTTC
CASSPGNRGANYGYTF
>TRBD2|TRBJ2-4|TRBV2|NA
TGTGCCAGCTCGGGACTAGCGGGGGAGAGGGACATTCAGTACTTC
CASSGLAGERDIQYF